The 13 T cell receptor beta chains given below trace back to one sample, sequenced in a study of shared clonotypes between healthy human individuals. Only in-frame clones appear in the TCRdb table, and some are missing; sequencing was by immunoSEQ multiplex PCR. The sample carries some 2.1 million clones, approximately 95% recorded once. The sample taken for sequencing was naive CD4+ T cells sorted from blood. Subset indicated: CD45RA+ positively selected. These receptors originate from a man aged 18 to 29 in good health.

The count of this clone is one. The chain is built from TRBV14 and TRBJ2-5, with D possibly TRBD1 on 5 matching bases. The CDR3 has 14 residues. CDR1 SGHDN and CDR2 FVKESK come from the germline V gene. With 4 bases removed from V and 2 bases from J, the gap between germline ends came to 11 bases. The CDR3 protein is CASSRRQPQETQYF. CDR3 in DNA: TGTGCCAGCAGCCGGCGACAGCCGCAAGAGACCCAGTACTTC.

The CDR3 DNA sequence: TGCAGCGTCATGACAAGTCCTGGAAACACCATATATTTT. Translated: CSVMTSPGNTIYF. This chain links TRBV29-1 with TRBJ1-3; D ambiguous. Germline V CDR1 and CDR2: SQVTM, ANQGSEA. The CDR3 contains 13 residues. Trimming stripped 6 bases from V and 2 bases from J, with 11 bases between.

This chain connects TRBV6-7 to TRBJ2-5, with D unresolved. TRBV6-7 is annotated as an ORF whose role is uncertain. The CDR3 length is 14 residues. The ends were cut back, 8 bases at V and 4 bases at J, with 17 bases in the middle. The chain's CDR3 is CASHGLPCRETQYF. Written as DNA, the CDR3 is TGTGCCAGCCATGGTCTTCCTTGTCGAGAGACCCAGTACTTC.

J is TRBJ2-4 and V is TRBV28; D call uncertain. The germline V and J ends were trimmed by 4 bases and 15 bases, with 13 bases remaining between them. Germline CDR1 and CDR2: MDHEN and SYDVKM. This CDR3 comprises 11 residues. DNA for the CDR3: TGTGCCAGCAGTTCGGTGGGCATCGGGTACTTC. This encodes CASSSVGIGYF.

V is TRBV5-1 and J is TRBJ1-4; D is unclear. This CDR3 is 14 amino acids long. From germline, CDR1 is SGHRS and CDR2 YFSETQ. Trimming cost V 6 bases and J 4 bases, with 13 bases left between them. Here the CDR3 DNA reads TGCGCCAGCAACGTAGGTTTCGATAATGAAAAACTGTTTTTT. It yields the protein CASNVGFDNEKLFF.

This rearrangement joins TRBV7-9 to TRBJ2-1; D is unresolved. CDR3 size: 16 residues. Looked up from germline, CDR1 is SEHNR and CDR2 is FQNEAQ (reference sequence). The V end was cut by 4 bases, the J end by 0 bases, with 13 bases between. The CDR3 bases are TGTGCCAGCAGCTCACGGACGGCGAGCTCCTACAATGAGCAGTTCTTC. Its protein product is CASSSRTASSYNEQFF.

The chain uses TRBV19 and TRBJ2-7; perhaps TRBD1 as D (6 bases). In germline, CDR1 is LNHDA, CDR2 SQIVND (reference sequence). The CDR3 totals 16 residues. Trimming removed 7 bases at V and 3 bases at J, with 22 bases between. The CDR3 DNA is TGTGCCAGTACCCCCACCGCGGACAGCCATTTCTACGAGCAGTACTTC. As protein: CASTPTADSHFYEQYF.

The chain recombines TRBV4-1 with TRBJ2-7; either TRBD1 or TRBD2 may fit D (5 bases each). The V and J ends lost 1 base and 4 bases respectively, with 17 bases between them. The length of the CDR3 is 16 residues. CDR1 and CDR2 (germline): MGHRA, YSYEKL. Written as DNA, the CDR3 is TGCGCCAGCAGCCAAGGGTACCGGGGACCGAAGTACGAGCAGTACTTC. Its translation: CASSQGYRGPKYEQYF.

The chain joins TRBV10-2 to TRBJ1-1; 7 bases are a match to TRBD1. The V gene end was trimmed by 2 bases and the J gene end by 11 bases; junction bases not matched to a gene: 14. Germline V gene lookup returns CDR1 WSHSY and CDR2 SAAADI. The CDR3 length is 15 residues. CDR3 protein: CASSEGENRGSHAFF. CDR3 in DNA: TGCGCCAGCAGTGAGGGGGAAAACAGGGGCTCTCACGCTTTCTTT.

This rearrangement joins TRBV5-6 to TRBJ2-2; D is possibly TRBD1 (5 bases). Between the trimmed V and J ends, which lost 0 bases and 4 bases, there was a span of 16 bases. Germline CDR1 SGHDT, CDR2 YYEEEE. The CDR3 sequence is 17 residues long. CDR3 amino acids: CASSLATGRAVTGELFF. In DNA, the CDR3 is TGTGCCAGCAGCTTGGCCACGGGCAGGGCGGTCACCGGGGAGCTGTTTTTT.

This chain links TRBV19 with TRBJ1-1; 10 bases agree with TRBD1. The CDR3 sequence is 15 residues long. The V segment lost 4 bases and the J segment 9 bases; nucleotides outside the gene matches: 11. CDR1 and CDR2 from the germline V gene are LNHDA and SQIVND (reference sequence). The chain's CDR3 is CASSTTGQGSGKAFF. Here the CDR3 DNA reads TGTGCCAGTAGTACAACGGGACAGGGGAGTGGAAAAGCTTTCTTT.

This clone was detected once. The rearrangement joins TRBV7-9 to TRBJ1-6, with D uncertain. Per germline, CDR1 SEHNR and CDR2 FQNEAQ (reference sequence). Trimming took off 5 bases at V and 3 bases at J, with 11 bases between the two ends. The CDR3 has 15 amino acids. The CDR3 nucleotides are TGTGCCAGCAGCCTGGGAGGAGACTATAATTCACCCCTCCACTTT. It translates to CASSLGGDYNSPLHF.

The chain has TRBV5-1 and TRBJ2-2; a weak D match, TRBD2 (7 bases). The CDR3 has 16 amino acids. With 4 bases removed from V and 7 bases from J, the gap between germline ends came to 20 bases. The germline CDR1 and CDR2 sequences are SGHRS and YFSETQ. CDR3 protein: CASSDGRGALSGELFF. CDR3 DNA: TGCGCCAGCAGCGACGGCCGGGGGGCATTAAGCGGGGAGCTGTTTTTT. Full variable domain (outside the CDR3, taken from reference TRBV5-1 and TRBJ2-2): KAGVTQTPRYLIKTRGQQVTLSCSPISGHRSVSWYQQTPGQGLQFLFEYFSETQRNKGNFPGRFSGRQFSNSRSEMNVSTLELGDSALYLCASSDGRGALSGELFFGEGSRLTVL.